This TCR beta chain was retrieved from a study of OX40 agonist ivuxolimab in advanced cancers. In the study overall: Participants averaged roughly 57 years of age (range about 23 to 80) and were 82.7% male. General study findings and limits: Still undetermined is the antigen specificity of the expanded peripheral T cells.

Worth noting for this clone: The antigen remains unidentified.

Germline V gene sequence: CDR1 MNHEY, CDR2 SMNVEV (reference sequence). V lost 8 bases, J lost 0 bases, and 3 bases stayed unmatched. The CDR3 length is 14 residues. Libraries were prepared by immunoSEQ multiplex PCR; TCRdb keeps only in-frame clonotypes and omits some of them. The table includes 80,000 or so clones, over 85% detected once. The chain is built from TRBV27 and TRBJ2-3; TRBD2 matches at 9 bases. The receptor was isolated from an adult with an advanced solid tumor such as melanoma, head and neck, liver or kidney cancer. The material was CD4+ or CD8+ T cells sorted from blood, obtained in a trial of the OX40 agonist ivuxolimab. CDR3 bases: TGTGCCAGCTCGACTAGCGGCAGCACAGATACGCAGTATTTT. It yields the protein CASSTSGSTDTQYF.